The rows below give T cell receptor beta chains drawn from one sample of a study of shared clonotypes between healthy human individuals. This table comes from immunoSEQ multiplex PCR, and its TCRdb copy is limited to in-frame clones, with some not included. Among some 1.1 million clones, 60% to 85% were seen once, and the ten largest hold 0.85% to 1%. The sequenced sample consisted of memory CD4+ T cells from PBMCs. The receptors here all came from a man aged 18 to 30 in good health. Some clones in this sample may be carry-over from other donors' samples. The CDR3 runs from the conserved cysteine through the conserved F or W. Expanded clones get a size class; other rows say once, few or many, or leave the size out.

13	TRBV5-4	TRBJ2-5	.	CASSLTSQETQYF
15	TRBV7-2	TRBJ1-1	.	CASSPRFGPNTEAFF
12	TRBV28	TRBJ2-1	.	CASRAGPNEQFF
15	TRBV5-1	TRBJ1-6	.	CASSLAGAGLSPLHF
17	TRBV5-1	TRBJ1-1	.	CASSLGAGGEWPTEAFF
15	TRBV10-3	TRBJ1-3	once	CAISELTGAGNTIYF
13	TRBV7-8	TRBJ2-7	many	CASSWGQTYEQYF
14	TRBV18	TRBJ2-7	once	CASSPPGLTYEQYF
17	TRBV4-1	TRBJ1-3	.	CASSQGGQTGSGNTIYF
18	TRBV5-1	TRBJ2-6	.	CASSLVGLGHSGANVLTF
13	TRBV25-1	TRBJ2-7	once	CASSSPGRYEQYF
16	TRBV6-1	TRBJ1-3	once	CASSEDDRGIGNTIYF
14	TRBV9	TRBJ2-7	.	CASSVGVRGDEQYF
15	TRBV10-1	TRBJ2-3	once	CASSEDQRNTDTQYF
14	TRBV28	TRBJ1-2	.	CASSFLGNRDGYTF
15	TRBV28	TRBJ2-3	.	CASSSRGGSTDTQYF
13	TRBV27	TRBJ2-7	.	CASSTGPGGEQYF
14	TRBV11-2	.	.	CASRKTGDPYEQYF
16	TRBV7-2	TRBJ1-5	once	CASSLEAGPLNQPQHF
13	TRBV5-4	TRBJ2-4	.	CASSLVASNIQYF
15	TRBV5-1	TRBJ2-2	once	CASSAQGQGTGELFF
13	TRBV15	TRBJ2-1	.	CATSREGLAGRFF
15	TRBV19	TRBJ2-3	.	CASSIDMFGLVKQYF
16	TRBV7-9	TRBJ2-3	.	CASSLDRASVSDTQYF
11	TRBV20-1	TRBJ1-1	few	CSARGGTEAFF
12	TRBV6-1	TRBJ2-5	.	CASRRGQETQYF
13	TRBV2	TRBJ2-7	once	CASSTGTGGEQYF
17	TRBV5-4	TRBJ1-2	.	CASSLDLFFGNNYGYTF
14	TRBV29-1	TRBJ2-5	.	CSVEVSGGSETQYF
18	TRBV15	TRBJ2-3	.	CATSRDRSGTSNTDTQYF
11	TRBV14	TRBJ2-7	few	CASSQEYEQYF
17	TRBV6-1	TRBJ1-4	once	CASSGGAWQGANEKLFF
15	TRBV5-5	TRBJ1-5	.	CASSLWAGVGQPQHF
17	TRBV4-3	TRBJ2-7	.	CASSQVSSMGYSYEQYF
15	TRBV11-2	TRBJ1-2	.	CASSLDQAVAYGYTF
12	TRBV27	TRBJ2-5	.	CASSGYGETQYF
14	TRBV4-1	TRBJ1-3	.	CASSQRSQGNTIYF
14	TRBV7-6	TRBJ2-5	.	CASSPLYSGLTQYF
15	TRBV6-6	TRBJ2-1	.	CASSYTGSSYNEQFF
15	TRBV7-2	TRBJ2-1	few	CASSSPGLGRNEQFF
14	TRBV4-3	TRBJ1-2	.	CASSQDMTDYGYTF
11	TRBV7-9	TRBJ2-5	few	CASSFGETQYF
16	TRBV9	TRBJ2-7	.	CASSPGGSPGGLEQYF
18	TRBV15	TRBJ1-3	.	CATSPDFSPGKPGNTIYF
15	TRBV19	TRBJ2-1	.	CASSMGWQYYNEQFF
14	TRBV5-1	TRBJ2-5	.	CASNDGHTIETQYF
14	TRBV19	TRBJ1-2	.	CASSPTGEGYGYTF
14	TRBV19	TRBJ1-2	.	CASTTDRVNYGYTF
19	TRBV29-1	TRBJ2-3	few	CSVPRGLAGGGSSTDTQYF
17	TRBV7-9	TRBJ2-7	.	CASSSKFRDTRSYEQYF
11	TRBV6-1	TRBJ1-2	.	CASSGWEGYTF
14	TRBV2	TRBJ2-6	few	CASSLVSGANVLTF
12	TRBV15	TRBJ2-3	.	CATSSRGSTQYF
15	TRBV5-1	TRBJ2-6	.	CASSFPSSGANVLTF
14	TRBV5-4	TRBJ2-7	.	CASRGSGQDYEQYF
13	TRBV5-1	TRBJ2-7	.	CASSDISPHEQYF
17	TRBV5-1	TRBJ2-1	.	CASSLGNPGPVGDEQFF